The clone carrying this T cell receptor (beta chain) was counted between two and nine times. The antigen is not known. The sample comes from a study of CD8+ T cells in alopecia areata. Turning to the study itself: Treated patients took oral tofacitinib at 5 to 10 mg twice daily.

From germline, CDR1 is SGDLS and CDR2 YYNGEE. Trimming cost V 4 bases and J 1 base, with 14 bases left between them. CDR3 length equals 15 residues. cDNA reverse transcribed from extracted RNA served as the sequencing template. Clones were sequenced by immunoSEQ multiplex PCR, and TCRdb holds only the in-frame ones, with some missing. The profile shows 200,000 to 250,000 clones, under 75% of them singletons. Study-wide results and limits: Treatment with tofacitinib significantly lowered scalp clonality and reduced expanded CD8+ clones among the top 100.

The treatment denotes: oral pan-JAK inhibitor, 5-10 mg twice daily. This TCR derives from a human donor with alopecia areata. The source material was CD4+ T cells sorted from blood, sampled at week 4, from a patient treated with tofacitinib. The J gene is TRBJ1-2, the V gene TRBV9; D is unresolved. The CDR3 sequence is CASSLGPAVNYGYTF. The CDR3 DNA reads TGTGCCAGCAGCCTTGGACCCGCAGTTAACTATGGCTACACCTTC.